The TCR beta chain under discussion was sequenced for a study of glioma-infiltrating T cells after dendritic cell vaccination. Study in general: Glioblastoma patients came from Phase I and II dendritic cell vaccination trials. Autologous tumor lysate was loaded overnight onto monocyte-derived dendritic cells grown seven to eight days with IL-4 and GM-CSF. Dendritic cell vaccine was injected intradermally three times, biweekly.

The primer mix had 60 V beta and 13 J beta primers. Produced via immunoSEQ multiplex PCR; TCRdb's table is partial and in-frame only. The sample yields 100,000 or so clones, around 90% seen once. Deletions cut 8 bases from V and 1 base from J, with 14 bases between. Per germline, CDR1 LNHDA and CDR2 SQIVND (reference sequence). CDR3 size: 14 residues. As for time point: after dendritic cell vaccination, including at tumor progression/relapse. This TCR came from a human donor with glioblastoma. The sample was blood, taken after dendritic cell vaccination. V usage is TRBV19 and J usage is TRBJ1-1; D is ambiguous. CDR3 sequence reads: CASLTFHPNTEAFF. The CDR3 bases are TGTGCCAGTCTCACATTCCATCCGAACACTGAAGCTTTCTTT.